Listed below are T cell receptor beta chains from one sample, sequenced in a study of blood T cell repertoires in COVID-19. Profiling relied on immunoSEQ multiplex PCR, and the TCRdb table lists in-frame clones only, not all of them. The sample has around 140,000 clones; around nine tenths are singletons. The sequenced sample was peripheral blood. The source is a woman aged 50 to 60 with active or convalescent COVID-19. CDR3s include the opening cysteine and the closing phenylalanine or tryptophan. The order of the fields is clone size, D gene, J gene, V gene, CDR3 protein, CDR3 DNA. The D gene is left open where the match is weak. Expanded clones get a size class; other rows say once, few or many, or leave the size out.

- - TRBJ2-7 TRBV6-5 CASRGRTGSYEQYF TGTGCCAGCAGGGGGAGGACGGGTTCCTACGAGCAGTACTTC
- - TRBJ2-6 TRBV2 CASSQPGIRGSGANVLTF TGTGCCAGCAGCCAACCAGGGATTAGGGGCTCTGGGGCCAACGTCCTGACTTTC
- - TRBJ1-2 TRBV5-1 CASSVKDPVYGYTF TGCGCCAGCAGCGTCAAAGATCCGGTTTATGGCTACACCTTC
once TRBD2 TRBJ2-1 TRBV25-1 CASRTSGRAYVDEQFF TGTGCCAGCCGGACTAGCGGGAGGGCCTATGTTGATGAGCAGTTCTTC
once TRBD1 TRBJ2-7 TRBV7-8 CASSMTGTEREQYF TGTGCCAGCAGCATGACCGGGACAGAGCGCGAGCAGTACTTC
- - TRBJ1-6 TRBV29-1 CSVRLAFDSPLHF TGCAGCGTTCGACTTGCGTTTGATTCACCCCTCCACTTT
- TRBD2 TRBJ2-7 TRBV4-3 CASSPGIAGYYEQYF TGCGCCAGCAGTCCCGGGATAGCGGGCTACTACGAGCAGTACTTC
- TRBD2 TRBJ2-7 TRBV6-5 CASSRLAVEGEQYF TGTGCCAGCAGTCGACTAGCGGTGGAAGGAGAGCAGTACTTC
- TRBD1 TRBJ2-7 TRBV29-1 CSVRGTAYEQYF TGCAGCGTTCGAGGGACAGCCTACGAGCAGTACTTC
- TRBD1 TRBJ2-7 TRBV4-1 CASSQDFGDRASYEQYF TGCGCCAGCAGCCAAGATTTTGGGGACAGGGCCTCCTACGAGCAGTACTTC
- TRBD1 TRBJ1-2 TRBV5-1 CASRPGTGGSNYGYTF TGCGCCAGCAGACCTGGGACAGGGGGGTCGAACTATGGCTACACCTTC
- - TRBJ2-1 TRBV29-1 CSVVPSANEQFF TGCAGCGTTGTGCCTAGCGCAAATGAGCAGTTCTTC
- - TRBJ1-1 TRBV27 CASSLGGVGNTEAFF TGTGCCAGCAGTTTAGGAGGGGTAGGGAACACTGAAGCTTTCTTT
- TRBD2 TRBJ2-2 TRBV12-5 CASAIGGADTGELFF TGTGCTAGTGCCATCGGGGGGGCGGACACCGGGGAGCTGTTTTTT
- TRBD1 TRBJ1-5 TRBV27 CASRPDRVMGQPQHF TGTGCCAGCAGGCCCGACAGGGTGATGGGTCAGCCCCAGCATTTT
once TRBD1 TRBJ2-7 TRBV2 CASSDGDRVGEQYF TGTGCCAGCAGTGATGGGGACAGGGTGGGCGAGCAGTACTTC
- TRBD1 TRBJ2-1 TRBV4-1 CASSQDLGQGDSMDNEQFF TGCGCCAGCAGCCAAGATTTGGGACAGGGGGATAGTATGGACAATGAGCAGTTCTTC
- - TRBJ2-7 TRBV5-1 CASSSDGDYEQYF TGCGCCAGCAGCTCGGATGGAGATTACGAGCAGTACTTC
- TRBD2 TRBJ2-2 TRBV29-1 CSVTSVTGELFF TGCAGCGTGACTAGCGTTACCGGGGAGCTGTTTTTT
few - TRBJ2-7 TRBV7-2 CASSPRDNSYEQYF TGTGCCAGCAGCCCTCGGGACAACTCCTACGAGCAGTACTTC
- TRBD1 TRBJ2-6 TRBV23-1 CASSRPTLGQGFTGANVLTF TGCGCCAGCAGTCGCCCGACTCTTGGACAGGGATTTACTGGGGCCAACGTCCTGACTTTC
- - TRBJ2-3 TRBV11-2 CASSLVGSRIEDTQYF TGTGCCAGCAGCTTAGTAGGGAGCCGCATTGAGGATACGCAGTATTTT
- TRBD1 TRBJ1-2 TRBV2 CASSVRRDSLNYGYTF TGTGCCAGCAGTGTACGTCGGGACAGTCTTAACTATGGCTACACCTTC
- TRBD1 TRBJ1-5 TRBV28 CASSGLTGTVSNQPQHF TGTGCCAGCAGTGGCCTTACCGGGACAGTTAGCAATCAGCCCCAGCATTTT
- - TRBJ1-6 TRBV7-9 CASRGGYNSPLHF TGTGCCAGCAGAGGAGGCTATAATTCACCCCTCCACTTT
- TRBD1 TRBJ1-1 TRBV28 CASSYQGVTFTDTEAFF TGTGCCAGCAGTTACCAGGGGGTAACTTTTACGGACACTGAAGCTTTCTTT
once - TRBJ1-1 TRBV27 CASGGIANTEAFF TGTGCCAGTGGAGGGATCGCGAACACTGAAGCTTTCTTT
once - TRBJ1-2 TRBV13 CASSLDRGYTF TGTGCCAGCAGCTTAGATCGTGGCTACACCTTC